One TCR beta chain is described in this entry. This CDR3 contains 16 residues. Germline CDR1 and CDR2: LNHDA and SQIVND (reference sequence). The V end was cut by 7 bases, the J end by 0 bases, with 18 bases between. The entry originates in a study of blood T cell repertoires in COVID-19. Background on the study: Specimens from acute and convalescent COVID-19 originated in the United States, Italy and Spain. T cells, B-cell-depleted T cells, or PBMCs provided the cDNA or gDNA that served as material.

Clones were sequenced by immunoSEQ multiplex PCR, and TCRdb holds only the in-frame ones, with some missing. The sample includes some 200,000 clones, 80% to 90% of them seen just once. The chain joins TRBV19 to TRBJ1-1; D is possibly TRBD1 (5 bases). The sequence was collected from a man older than 75 with acute or convalescent COVID-19. The specimen was peripheral blood. DNA of the CDR3: TGTGCCAGTACCGATAGCTGGGGGGGGATGAACACTGAAGCTTTCTTT. Translating gives CASTDSWGGMNTEAFF.